This T cell receptor beta chain derives from a study of blood T cells in healthy people across ages. Findings of the study overall: PBMC samples, being unsorted, prevented any conclusive comparison of naive and antigen-experienced cells. Donors of long life had a larger count of naive CD4+ cells and greater diversity than aged donors.

Total RNA extracted from each sample amounted to at least 5.5 micrograms. A second PCR, run for about 6 to 11 cycles, used a sample-barcoded 5' primer plus a J-beta primer mix. TCRdb ran MiXCR on the 5' RACE reads and lists one entry per CDR3 protein. The data contain hundreds of thousands of distinct CDR3 sequences, approximately 30% of them singletons. The sample holds many counts of this clonotype. Its specificity is not known. Germline V gene lookup returns CDR1 SGHTA and CDR2 FQGTGA. The CDR3 is made up of 20 amino acids. Unmatched junction bases numbered 18, after V lost 5 bases and J lost 0 bases.

The sequenced sample was blood. The clonotype comes from a woman older than 75 in good health. The chain is built from TRBV7-3 and TRBJ2-3; 9 nucleotides agree with TRBD2. The CDR3 nucleotides are TGTGCCAGCAGCCCAGTCGTCGCTAGCGGGACCGGAAGGAGCACAGATACGCAGTATTTT. Protein sequence: CASSPVVASGTGRSTDTQYF. Combining the CDR3 with reference TRBV7-3 and TRBJ2-3 gives the whole variable domain GAGVSQTPSNKVTEKGKYVELRCDPISGHTALYWYRQSLGQGPEFLIYFQGTGAADDSGLPNDRFFAVRPEGSVSTLKIQRTERGDSAVYLCASSPVVASGTGRSTDTQYFGPGTRLTVL.